These T cell receptor beta chains were read from a single sample in a study of blood T cell repertoires in COVID-19. Assay used: immunoSEQ multiplex PCR; TCRdb lists only in-frame clones, some missing. This sample has hundreds of thousands of clones, with around 82% found just once. The sample taken for sequencing was peripheral blood. The source of these receptors is a woman of 80 years or more with acute or convalescent COVID-19. CDR3s include the opening cysteine and the closing phenylalanine or tryptophan. Fields, in order: V gene, D gene, clone size, J gene, CDR3 protein, CDR3 DNA. The D gene is left open where the match is weak. Expanded clones are given a class, and other clones once, few, many or no size at all.

V gene: TRBV18; D gene: .; clone size: .; J gene: TRBJ1-1; CDR3 protein: CASSPLLTGNTEAFF; CDR3 DNA: TGTGCCAGCTCACCACTACTTACTGGGAACACTGAAGCTTTCTTT
V gene: TRBV19; D gene: TRBD1; clone size: .; J gene: TRBJ1-2; CDR3 protein: CATPPGTGGCNYGYTF; CDR3 DNA: TGTGCCACCCCCCCCGGGACAGGGGGCTGTAACTATGGCTACACCTTC
V gene: TRBV12-3/TRBV12-4; D gene: .; clone size: .; J gene: TRBJ1-1; CDR3 protein: CASSTDRNTEAFF; CDR3 DNA: TGTGCCAGCAGTACCGACAGGAACACTGAAGCTTTCTTT
V gene: TRBV5-1; D gene: .; clone size: .; J gene: TRBJ1-5; CDR3 protein: CASSLDAGPNQPQHF; CDR3 DNA: TGCGCCAGCAGCTTGGATGCGGGGCCTAATCAGCCCCAGCATTTT
V gene: TRBV19; D gene: .; clone size: .; J gene: TRBJ1-1; CDR3 protein: CASSPPTGRGDTEAFF; CDR3 DNA: TGTGCCAGCAGCCCTCCCACCGGGCGCGGGGACACTGAAGCTTTCTTT
V gene: TRBV29-1; D gene: .; clone size: .; J gene: TRBJ2-7; CDR3 protein: CSVGMNGGYEQYF; CDR3 DNA: TGCAGCGTTGGCATGAACGGAGGTTACGAGCAGTACTTC
V gene: TRBV9; D gene: .; clone size: few; J gene: TRBJ1-6; CDR3 protein: CASSVQVINSPLHF; CDR3 DNA: TGTGCCAGCAGCGTACAGGTGATTAATTCACCCCTCCACTTT
V gene: TRBV5-4; D gene: .; clone size: .; J gene: TRBJ2-7; CDR3 protein: CASSSGVRDSYYEQYF; CDR3 DNA: TGTGCCAGCAGCTCAGGAGTCCGGGACTCTTACTACGAGCAGTACTTC
V gene: TRBV28; D gene: .; clone size: .; J gene: TRBJ2-7; CDR3 protein: CASSTLGLRKTYEQYF; CDR3 DNA: TGTGCCAGCAGTACCCTGGGACTTCGTAAAACTTACGAGCAGTACTTC
V gene: TRBV11-2; D gene: TRBD1; clone size: .; J gene: TRBJ1-1; CDR3 protein: CATRTGWRNTEAFF; CDR3 DNA: TGTGCCACCCGGACAGGGTGGAGGAACACTGAAGCTTTCTTT
V gene: TRBV11-3; D gene: .; clone size: .; J gene: TRBJ1-1; CDR3 protein: CASSRRTVTNTEAFF; CDR3 DNA: TGTGCCAGCAGCCGACGGACAGTGACAAACACTGAAGCTTTCTTT
V gene: TRBV6-5; D gene: TRBD1; clone size: .; J gene: TRBJ1-5; CDR3 protein: CASSYSDRAGQPQHF; CDR3 DNA: TGTGCCAGCAGTTACTCAGACAGGGCTGGCCAGCCCCAGCATTTT
V gene: TRBV6-5; D gene: .; clone size: .; J gene: TRBJ1-4; CDR3 protein: CASSGGGIGEKLFF; CDR3 DNA: TGTGCCAGCTCTGGGGGGGGAATAGGTGAAAAACTGTTTTTT
V gene: TRBV5-6; D gene: TRBD1; clone size: .; J gene: TRBJ1-5; CDR3 protein: CASSTLDRGDQPQHF; CDR3 DNA: TGTGCCAGCAGCACCCTAGACAGGGGCGATCAGCCCCAGCATTTT
V gene: TRBV19; D gene: .; clone size: once; J gene: TRBJ1-2; CDR3 protein: CASSPRGGYSYGYTF; CDR3 DNA: TGTGCCAGTAGCCCTAGGGGGGGGTATTCCTATGGCTACACCTTC
V gene: TRBV5-5; D gene: .; clone size: .; J gene: TRBJ2-7; CDR3 protein: CASSLAGTYEQYF; CDR3 DNA: TGTGCCAGCAGCTTGGCCGGGACCTACGAGCAGTACTTC
V gene: TRBV18; D gene: .; clone size: .; J gene: TRBJ2-2; CDR3 protein: CASSPPMNTGELFF; CDR3 DNA: TGTGCCAGCTCACCCCCTATGAACACCGGGGAGCTGTTTTTT
V gene: TRBV6-5; D gene: TRBD1; clone size: .; J gene: TRBJ2-7; CDR3 protein: CASSQGAAYEQYF; CDR3 DNA: TGTGCCAGCAGTCAGGGGGCAGCCTACGAGCAGTACTTC
V gene: TRBV19; D gene: TRBD2; clone size: .; J gene: TRBJ2-1; CDR3 protein: CASKVGGGPSYNEQFF; CDR3 DNA: TGTGCCAGTAAGGTCGGGGGGGGACCCTCCTACAATGAGCAGTTCTTC
V gene: TRBV6-5; D gene: .; clone size: .; J gene: TRBJ2-7; CDR3 protein: CASSYSAQVTYEQYF; CDR3 DNA: TGTGCCAGCAGTTACTCGGCACAGGTGACCTACGAGCAGTACTTC
V gene: TRBV30; D gene: .; clone size: .; J gene: TRBJ2-1; CDR3 protein: CAWSRPGVGSNEQFF; CDR3 DNA: TGTGCCTGGAGTCGACCGGGAGTGGGTTCCAATGAGCAGTTCTTC
V gene: TRBV9; D gene: .; clone size: .; J gene: TRBJ2-3; CDR3 protein: CASSVLVTDTQYF; CDR3 DNA: TGTGCCAGCAGCGTCTTAGTGACAGATACGCAGTATTTT
V gene: TRBV5-4; D gene: .; clone size: .; J gene: TRBJ1-6; CDR3 protein: CASSQDRNRNNSPLHF; CDR3 DNA: TGTGCCAGCAGCCAAGACAGAAATAGAAATAATTCACCCCTCCACTTT